These 30 T cell receptor beta chains were all obtained from the same sample, sequenced in a study of beta chain features in type 1 diabetes. Expressed TCRB transcripts were sequenced because the entire RNA isolate underwent reverse transcription. Only in-frame clones appear in the TCRdb table, and some are missing; sequencing was by immunoSEQ multiplex PCR. The table has about 330,000 clones, approximately 10% seen once. The sample consisted of naive CD4+ T cells from blood. All receptors derive from a woman in her 30s in good health.

The V gene is TRBV6-5, the J gene TRBJ1-2; D not certain. CDR1 and CDR2 (germline): MNHEY, SVGAGI. This CDR3 contains 12 residues. Trimming removed 10 bases at V and 8 bases at J, with 17 bases between. The CDR3 spells CATREGRGGYTF. Written as DNA, the CDR3 is TGTGCCACCCGAGAGGGTCGAGGCGGCTACACCTTC.

The chain is built from TRBV6-5 and TRBJ2-7; D possibly corresponds to TRBD1 (6 bases). This CDR3 has 14 amino acids. Trimming pared 11 bases from V and 1 base from J, leaving 18 bases between. Germline assignment: CDR1 MNHEY and CDR2 SVGAGI. The chain's CDR3 is CASYSRDKSYEQYF. The CDR3 region has the DNA TGTGCCTCCTATTCCCGGGACAAGTCCTACGAGCAGTACTTC.

This clone has just a few counts. J is TRBJ1-4 and V is TRBV30, with D perhaps matching TRBD1 (6 bases). The V end was cut by 2 bases, the J end by 5 bases, with 12 bases between. This CDR3 spans 14 amino acids. From germline, CDR1 is GTSNPN and CDR2 SVGIG (reference sequence). The CDR3 loop reads CAWSPGHPNEKLFF. As DNA, the CDR3 is TGTGCCTGGAGTCCGGGACACCCAAATGAAAAACTGTTTTTT.

This clone was observed once. The chain is built from TRBV5-1 and TRBJ2-7; D is unclear. The CDR3 totals 15 residues. Germline CDR1 reads SGHRS; CDR2 reads YFSETQ. V was shortened by 4 bases and J by 3 bases, with 17 bases between the two germline ends. The CDR3: CASSTDMTRGYEQYF. The CDR3 bases are TGCGCCAGCAGCACGGATATGACGAGAGGCTACGAGCAGTACTTC. Full variable domain (remainder filled in from reference TRBV5-1 and TRBJ2-7): KAGVTQTPRYLIKTRGQQVTLSCSPISGHRSVSWYQQTPGQGLQFLFEYFSETQRNKGNFPGRFSGRQFSNSRSEMNVSTLELGDSALYLCASSTDMTRGYEQYFGPGTRLTVT.

This rearrangement joins TRBV28 to TRBJ2-1; 10 bases match TRBD2. The CDR3 sequence is 15 residues long. CDR1 and CDR2 from the germline V gene are MDHEN and SYDVKM. V shed 3 bases, J shed 9 bases, and the junction held 8 bases outside the gene matches. CDR3 in DNA: TGTGCCAGCAGTTTTTCGAGCGGGAGGGCCACTGAGCAGTTCTTC. Translating gives CASSFSSGRATEQFF.

In its sample, this clone was seen a few times. The chain joins TRBV6-1 to TRBJ2-4; 11 positions agree with TRBD2. V dropped 5 bases and J dropped 6; count of bases not matched to a gene: 0. Germline loops: CDR1 MNHNS, CDR2 SASEGT. The CDR3 sequence is 13 residues long. The CDR3 nucleotides read TGTGCCAGCAGTCTAGCGGGAGGAAACATTCAGTACTTC. Translation gives CASSLAGGNIQYF.

The J gene is TRBJ2-3, the V gene TRBV19; 13 nucleotides line up with TRBD2. Losses at the gene ends were 8 bases for V and 5 bases for J; bases not matched to a gene: 4. This CDR3 region has 14 residues. Germline V gives CDR1 LNHDA, CDR2 SQIVND (reference sequence). CDR3 in amino acids: CASGLAGAIDTQYF. The CDR3, as DNA: TGTGCCAGTGGACTAGCGGGAGCGATAGATACGCAGTATTTT.

V and J are TRBV5-4 and TRBJ2-3; no firm D call. The V and J ends lost 4 bases and 0 bases respectively, with 15 bases between them. This CDR3 has 16 amino acids. Germline V gene lookup returns CDR1 SGHNT and CDR2 YYREEE (reference sequence). The CDR3 sequence is CASSSGSLVSTDTQYF. The CDR3 DNA reads TGTGCCAGCAGCAGTGGATCCCTAGTCAGCACAGATACGCAGTATTTT.

This chain links TRBV28 with TRBJ1-4; D is ambiguous. Between the trimmed V and J ends, which lost 4 bases and 5 bases, there was a span of 17 bases. The CDR3 spans 16 residues. Germline V lookup: CDR1 MDHEN, CDR2 SYDVKM. DNA of the CDR3: TGTGCCAGCAGTTCTCACAGCGGGGTGGGAAATGAAAAACTGTTTTTT. Its protein is CASSSHSGVGNEKLFF.

In nucleotides, the CDR3 is TGTGCCAGCAGCGTTCGGACAGGGGGCGCGTCAGATACGCAGTATTTT. Protein product: CASSVRTGGASDTQYF. V is TRBV9 and J is TRBJ2-3, with 11 bases fitting TRBD1. Trimming removed 2 bases from V and 4 bases from J; junction bases left unmatched: 6. Germline V lookup: CDR1 SGDLS, CDR2 YYNGEE. The CDR3 is 16 residues long.

This clone was found a few times. The chain has TRBV27 and TRBJ2-1; 7 bases match TRBD2. After removal of 3 bases from V and 9 bases from J, the junction contained 11 bases not matched to a gene. Looked up from germline, CDR1 is MNHEY and CDR2 is SMNVEV (reference sequence). This CDR3 has 15 amino acids. CDR3 DNA sequence: TGTGCCAGCAGTTTTCTCGGGGATGGCGGGAGTGAGCAGTTCTTC. Its translation: CASSFLGDGGSEQFF.

This clone was observed a handful of times. The J gene is TRBJ2-7, the V gene TRBV4-1, with 12 bases fitting TRBD2. J gave up 1 base and V 6 bases, and 4 bases lay outside the gene matches. The CDR3 has 15 residues. CDR1 and CDR2 from the germline V gene are MGHRA and YSYEKL. The CDR3 DNA sequence: TGCGCCAGCAGACCAGGACTAGCGGGATCCTACGAGCAGTACTTC. As protein: CASRPGLAGSYEQYF.

The V call is TRBV28, the J call TRBJ2-2; 7 nucleotides align to TRBD1. Germline V gives CDR1 MDHEN, CDR2 SYDVKM. The junction had 4 bases not matched to a gene; V was cut back by 5 bases and J by 1 base. The CDR3 is made up of 15 amino acids. CDR3 nucleotide sequence: TGTGCCAGCAGTCTGGGACAGCTGAACACCGGGGAGCTGTTTTTT. This codes for CASSLGQLNTGELFF.

This clone was observed a few times. The CDR3 DNA follows: TGTGCCAGCAGTGACCCGGGCCTAGCGGTCACAGATACGCAGTATTTT. Its protein product is CASSDPGLAVTDTQYF. The chain couples TRBV2 to TRBJ2-3; TRBD2 agrees at 7 bases. The CDR3 covers 16 residues. V shed 3 bases, J shed 2 bases, and the junction held 8 bases outside the gene matches. Germline CDR1 SNHLY, CDR2 FYNNEI.

This sequence joins TRBV11-1 and TRBJ2-2; D is undetermined. In germline, CDR1 is SGHAT, CDR2 FQDESV (reference sequence). Trimming removed 3 bases at V and 1 base at J, with 18 bases between. The length of the CDR3 is 18 residues. This chain's CDR3 is CASSFSLRSGENTGELFF. For the CDR3, the DNA is TGTGCCAGCAGCTTTTCACTCCGCTCGGGTGAGAACACCGGGGAGCTGTTTTTT.

This clone was seen a few times. This chain joins TRBV4-3 and TRBJ1-2, with 8 bases aligning to TRBD1. Germline CDR1 and CDR2: LGHNA and YSLEER. Germline trimming cut 0 bases from V and 4 bases from J; bases unmatched to any gene: 4. This CDR3 is built from 15 residues. CDR3 nucleotide sequence: TGCGCCAGCAGCCAAGACAGGGGGCGGGGCTATGGCTACACCTTC. This encodes CASSQDRGRGYGYTF.

Concerning this clone itself: The junction and the germline gene differ at one end; a read error may be behind it. V usage is TRBV7-7 and J usage is TRBJ2-1, with 7 positions matching TRBD2. The CDR3 extends over 13 amino acids. The germline CDR1 and CDR2 sequences are SSHAT and FNYEAQ (reference sequence). The CDR3 reads CASSQTTGGEQFF. CDR3 nucleotide sequence: TGTGCTAGCAGCCAGACCACGGGAGGAGAGCAGTTCTTC.

This clone was found a few times. The rearrangement links TRBV30 to TRBJ2-5; the match to TRBD1 covers 12 bases. Trimming at V came to 2 bases and at J to 5 bases, leaving 6 bases not matched to a gene. The CDR3 contains 15 residues. Germline lookup yields CDR1 GTSNPN and CDR2 SVGIG (reference sequence). CDR3 bases: TGTGCCTGGAGTCTGGGACAGGGGGCCGGTGAGACCCAGTACTTC. It specifies CAWSLGQGAGETQYF.

This clone was seen a few times. This chain joins TRBV30 and TRBJ2-7; TRBD2 matches at 9 bases. Per the germline V gene, CDR1 is GTSNPN and CDR2 is SVGIG (reference sequence). The CDR3 has 15 amino acids. The trim removed 2 bases at V and 6 bases at J, leaving 11 bases unmatched. The CDR3 is CAWSPLGGRAGEQYF. CDR3 DNA: TGTGCCTGGAGTCCCCTTGGCGGGAGGGCCGGCGAGCAGTACTTC.

The chain carries TRBV28 and TRBJ2-7; tentatively, D is TRBD2 (5 bases). CDR3 size: 13 residues. Germline-derived CDR1 and CDR2 are MDHEN and SYDVKM. The V and J ends lost 2 bases and 7 bases respectively, with 12 bases between them. CDR3 amino acids: CASSLAAPGEQYF. CDR3 bases: TGTGCCAGCAGTTTAGCGGCCCCGGGGGAGCAGTACTTC.

This clone has just a few counts. Other DNA sequences in the same sample also yield this CDR3. V gene TRBV18 combines with J gene TRBJ2-2; weak D call: TRBD2 (5 bases). Deletions cut 0 bases from V and 3 bases from J, with 5 bases between. The CDR3 contains 14 residues. Germline CDR1 KGHSH, CDR2 LQKENI. The CDR3 DNA sequence: TGTGCCAGCTCACCACCAGCGGACACCGGGGAGCTGTTTTTT. Amino acid sequence: CASSPPADTGELFF. Using reference TRBV18 and TRBJ2-2 for the parts outside the CDR3, the full variable domain is NAGVMQNPRHLVRRRGQEARLRCSPMKGHSHVYWYRQLPEEGLKFMVYLQKENIIDESGMPKERFSAEFPKEGPSILRIQQVVRGDSAAYFCASSPPADTGELFFGEGSRLTVL.

This clone was seen more than once but under ten times. The chain has TRBV5-1 and TRBJ2-5; 7 bases agree with TRBD1. Germline V gene lookup returns CDR1 SGHRS and CDR2 YFSETQ. This CDR3 contains 17 residues. After removal of 0 bases from V and 0 bases from J, the junction contained 8 bases not matched to a gene. The CDR3 coding sequence is TGCGCCAGCAGCTTGGGCCAGGGGGACGGCTACCAAGAGACCCAGTACTTC. Protein: CASSLGQGDGYQETQYF.

The chain combines TRBV9 with TRBJ2-7; D ambiguous. The CDR3 totals 16 residues. Germline V CDR1 and CDR2: SGDLS, YYNGEE. Trimming removed 0 bases from V and 2 bases from J, with 15 bases in between. CDR3 DNA: TGTGCCAGCAGCGTAGGTACATCGTTAGCCCCCTACGAGCAGTACTTC. This gives the protein CASSVGTSLAPYEQYF.

This clone was counted only a few times. In DNA, the CDR3 is TGTGCCAGCAGGCCGACTAGCGGGAGAAGGGGAGATACGCAGTATTTT. It yields the protein CASRPTSGRRGDTQYF. The J gene is TRBJ2-3, the V gene TRBV27, with 12 bases matching TRBD2. This CDR3 spans 16 amino acids. The junction had 9 bases not matched to a gene; V was cut back by 6 bases and J by 5 bases. The germline CDR1 and CDR2 sequences are MNHEY and SMNVEV (reference sequence).

This clone showed up just a few times. The J gene is TRBJ1-4, the V gene TRBV28, with 10 nucleotides matching TRBD1. The CDR3 length is 19 residues. Germline lookup yields CDR1 MDHEN and CDR2 SYDVKM. V trimming: 5 bases; J trimming: 2 bases; junction bases outside the gene matches: 14. CDR3 sequence: CASSVVGTGVFGTNEKLFF. DNA for the CDR3: TGTGCCAGCAGTGTTGTTGGGACAGGGGTATTCGGTACTAATGAAAAACTGTTTTTT.

J is TRBJ2-4 and V is TRBV7-2; 10 bases agree with TRBD1. The CDR3 length is 14 residues. V shed 1 base and J 13 bases; nucleotides not matched to a gene: 7. Germline assignment: CDR1 SGHTA and CDR2 FQGNSA. For the CDR3, the DNA is TGTGCCAGCAGCTTAGAGGGACAGGGGTTAGGCCAGTACTTC. Residues: CASSLEGQGLGQYF.

The rearrangement links TRBV13 to TRBJ2-6, with D maybe TRBD1 (6 bases). V was shortened by 1 base and J by 2 bases, with 15 bases between the two germline ends. CDR3 size: 18 residues. Germline values: CDR1 PRHDT, CDR2 FYEKMQ (reference sequence). In nucleotides, the CDR3 is TGTGCCAGCAGCTTAGAGGGCAGGGGTATAACTGGGGCCAACGTCCTGACTTTC. Translated: CASSLEGRGITGANVLTF.

This clone has just a few counts. The V and J genes are TRBV4-3 and TRBJ1-1; D unresolved. CDR1 is LGHNA, CDR2 YSLEER, per germline. Between the trimmed V and J ends, which lost 3 bases and 1 base, there was a span of 6 bases. The CDR3 sequence is 13 residues long. The CDR3 region is CASSHRSNTEAFF. In nucleotides, the CDR3 is TGCGCCAGCAGCCATCGGTCGAACACTGAAGCTTTCTTT.

This chain joins TRBV29-1 and TRBJ1-2, with TRBD1 matching over 8 bases. V lost 5 bases and J lost 3; bases outside the gene matches: 2. The CDR3 runs to 12 residues. CDR1 is SQVTM and CDR2 is ANQGSEA in the germline V gene. CDR3 region: CSVLQGDYGYTF. The CDR3 coding sequence is TGCAGCGTTTTACAGGGGGACTATGGCTACACCTTC.

This clone was counted only a few times. The chain couples TRBV7-9 to TRBJ1-2; a weak D match, TRBD1 (6 bases). V lost 3 bases and J lost 6, with 11 bases in between. This CDR3 is 13 amino acids long. CDR1 is SEHNR and CDR2 is FQNEAQ in the germline V gene (reference sequence). For the CDR3, the DNA is TGTGCCAGCAGCTTGGACAGAGGGGATGGCTACACCTTC. Translated: CASSLDRGDGYTF.